The next 28 T cell receptor beta chains were all read from a single sample in a study of T cells in Graves' hyperthyroidism and ophthalmopathy. Amplified TCR beta CDR3 regions derived from RNA transcripts. Using the HTBI primer set, a first-round RT-PCR was run on the TCR CDR3. TCRdb re-called the multiplex PCR reads through MiXCR, storing one row per CDR3 protein. This table holds fewer than 700,000 distinct CDR3 sequences, 15% to 20% found once. Input material: blood. These TCRs come from a woman aged 25 to 39 with Graves' hyperthyroidism.

A word on this clonotype: Because the CDR3's place on the DNA is in doubt, the DNA is left out and the CDR3 is given as listed by TCRdb. The J gene is TRBJ2-2, the V gene TRBV12-3 or TRBV12-4; the D call of TRBD2 is as the table states it, not checked on the DNA. The CDR3 is made up of 12 amino acids, end residues included. CDR3 region: CAISLVMGGLFF.

There are many counts of this clonotype. Written as DNA, the CDR3 is TGTGCCAGCAGTGCCGGACCGACCTACGAGCAGTACTTC. Amino acids: CASSAGPTYEQYF. The rearrangement links TRBV12-3 or TRBV12-4 to TRBJ2-7, with no clear D. Trimming stripped 5 bases from V and 2 bases from J, with 10 bases between. The CDR3 consists of 13 residues.

This clonotype was found a few times. This chain joins TRBV11-3 and TRBJ1-5; D might be TRBD1 (5 bases). CDR1 and CDR2 (germline): SGHNT, YENEEA. V was cut by 6 bases and J by 0 bases, with 9 bases left in between. CDR3 length: 14 residues. In nucleotides, the CDR3 is TGTGCCAGCAGGAGAGACAGTAGCAATCAGCCCCAGCATTTT. It specifies CASRRDSSNQPQHF.

This clonotype was recorded at least ten times. This rearrangement joins TRBV7-9 to TRBJ2-3; D is possibly TRBD1 (6 bases). The CDR3 has 13 residues. CDR1 SEHNR and CDR2 FQNEAQ come from the germline V gene (reference sequence). Trimming removed 3 bases from V and 5 bases from J, with 9 bases in between. This CDR3 reads CASSLGAEDTQYF. The CDR3 DNA sequence: TGTGCCAGCAGCTTGGGGGCGGAAGATACGCAGTATTTT.

This clonotype was recorded many times. As DNA, the CDR3 is TGTGCCAGCAGCCACGGTGCTAACTATGGCTACACCTTC. Protein: CASSHGANYGYTF. The J gene is TRBJ1-2, the V gene TRBV3-1; no reliable D call. Germline values: CDR1 LGHDT, CDR2 YNNKEL (reference sequence). The CDR3 has 13 residues. V was shortened by 3 bases and J by 0 bases, with 5 bases between the two germline ends.

The genes are TRBV20-1 and TRBJ2-2; possible D gene TRBD1, 6 bases. The CDR3 runs 13 residues. Germline V lookup: CDR1 DFQATT, CDR2 SNEGSKA (reference sequence). V lost 5 bases and J lost 8, with 15 bases in between. The CDR3 DNA reads as TGCAGTGCTTTGGGACACCCAGAGGGGGAGCTGTTTTTT. Translated: CSALGHPEGELFF.

This chain links TRBV20-1 with TRBJ1-4; 8 bases are a match to TRBD1. This CDR3 is 15 amino acids long. Germline CDR1 reads DFQATT; CDR2 reads SNEGSKA (reference sequence). V lost 4 bases, J lost 7 bases, and 11 bases stayed unmatched. In DNA, the CDR3 is TGCAGTGCTAAGGCGGTCGGGACAGGAGGTGAAAAACTGTTTTTT. This sequence encodes CSAKAVGTGGEKLFF.

The chain employs TRBV7-9 and TRBJ2-3; D is perhaps TRBD1 (5 bases). This CDR3 is built from 15 residues. V was cut by 5 bases and J by 0 bases, with 12 bases left in between. In germline, CDR1 is SEHNR, CDR2 FQNEAQ (reference sequence). The CDR3 protein is CASSRPQGSTDTQYF. The CDR3 DNA sequence: TGTGCCAGCAGCCGCCCCCAGGGTAGCACAGATACGCAGTATTTT. Based on the CDR3 plus reference TRBV7-9 and TRBJ2-3, the full variable domain is DTGVSQNPRHKITKRGQNVTFRCDPISEHNRLYWYRQTLGQGPEFLTYFQNEAQLEKSRLLSDRFSAERPKGSFSTLEIQRTEQGDSAMYLCASSRPQGSTDTQYFGPGTRLTVL.

The sample holds a few counts of this clonotype. A much bigger clone sits one base away, suggesting this may be a read error. As the CDR3 is not closed by the conserved phenylalanine or tryptophan, this likely results from a read error. The chain employs TRBV2 and TRBJ2-7; TRBD1 is a possible D gene (5 bases). V lost 5 bases and J lost 5, with 10 bases in between. Germline CDR1 and CDR2: SNHLY and FYNNEI. The CDR3 is 12 amino acids. CDR3 protein: CASSPREDEQYI. For the CDR3, the DNA is TGTGCCAGCAGTCCCAGGGAAGACGAGCAGTACATC.

This chain joins TRBV4-3 and TRBJ2-7; 7 nucleotides line up with TRBD1. V shed 2 bases and J 6 bases; nucleotides not matched to a gene: 4. In germline, CDR1 is LGHNA, CDR2 YSLEER. There are 13 residues in the CDR3. This chain's CDR3 is CASSQSRGFEQYF. CDR3 in DNA: TGCGCCAGCAGCCAAAGCAGGGGGTTCGAGCAGTACTTC.

This clonotype was seen ten or more times. V usage is TRBV28 and J usage is TRBJ1-5; D remains ambiguous. This CDR3 has 13 residues. V lost 7 bases and J lost 0, with 7 bases in between. Germline CDR1 reads MDHEN; CDR2 reads SYDVKM. Written as DNA, the CDR3 is TGTGCCAGCATTGATGGTAGCAATCAGCCCCAGCATTTT. It encodes CASIDGSNQPQHF.

This clonotype showed up just a few times. This chain connects TRBV5-1 to TRBJ2-1; the match to TRBD2 covers 13 bases. With V trimmed by 0 bases and J by 7 bases, 4 bases remained unmatched. Germline CDR1 and CDR2: SGHRS and YFSETQ. The CDR3 sequence is 16 residues long. Here the CDR3 reads CASSLGLAGGKNEQFF. The CDR3, as DNA: TGCGCCAGCAGCTTGGGACTAGCGGGAGGAAAAAATGAGCAGTTCTTC.

This clonotype was counted a few times. The chain combines TRBV19 with TRBJ1-3, with D possibly TRBD1 on 5 matching bases. The CDR3 loop spans 14 amino acids. CDR1 and CDR2 (germline): LNHDA, SQIVND (reference sequence). V lost 9 bases to trimming and J lost 2 bases, with 14 bases between them. The CDR3 loop reads CARVSQGAGNTIYF. In DNA form, the CDR3 reads TGTGCCAGGGTCTCCCAGGGTGCTGGAAACACCATATATTTT.

This clonotype appeared many times. V gene TRBV6-4 combines with J gene TRBJ2-3; 8 bases agree with TRBD2. V was clipped by 0 bases and J by 2 bases; unmatched bases: 4. The CDR3 consists of 16 residues. Germline CDR1 reads MRHNA; CDR2 reads SNTAGT. CDR3 amino acids: CASSDSSSGNTDTQYF. CDR3 DNA: TGTGCCAGCAGTGACTCGAGTAGCGGGAACACAGATACGCAGTATTTT.

This clonotype was counted ten times or more. A read error is possible here, since a much larger clone lies one base away. The rearrangement uses TRBV3-1 and TRBJ1-5; no clear D gene. CDR3 size: 13 residues. Germline CDR1 is LGHDT and CDR2 is YNNKEL (reference sequence). V lost 0 bases and J 6 bases, leaving 6 bases between the germline ends. The CDR3 nucleotides read TGTGCCAGCAGCCAAGATCGAGTTCAGCCCCAGCATTTT. This translates into CASSQDRVQPQHF.

The rearrangement uses TRBV4-1 and TRBJ2-3, with TRBD2 as a possible D gene (5 bases). Germline V gene sequence: CDR1 MGHRA, CDR2 YSYEKL. The CDR3 totals 17 residues. V was clipped by 2 bases and J by 4 bases, with 19 bases between them. For the CDR3, the DNA is TGCGCCAGCAGCCAACCACTAGGTGCAGTCGGCCCAGATACGCAGTATTTT. Amino acid sequence: CASSQPLGAVGPDTQYF.

The table lists this clonotype with many counts. In nucleotides, the CDR3 is TGTGCCAGCTCCCAAGACAGGGAAGGAGCTTTCTTT. Protein sequence: CASSQDREGAFF. The chain joins TRBV18 to TRBJ1-1; TRBD1 agrees at 7 bases. J gave up 10 bases and V 6 bases, and 8 bases lay outside the gene matches. The CDR3 is made up of 12 amino acids. Germline assignment: CDR1 KGHSH and CDR2 LQKENI.

This clonotype was recorded many times. This chain links TRBV28 with TRBJ2-7, with 9 bases fitting TRBD1. The V gene end was trimmed by 6 bases and the J gene end by 5 bases; junction bases not matched to a gene: 14. Germline V CDR1 and CDR2: MDHEN, SYDVKM. This CDR3 has 16 amino acids. The CDR3 nucleotides read TGTGCCAGCAGCCTCCTTCCGGGACAGGGTGATAACGAGCAGTACTTC. This encodes CASSLLPGQGDNEQYF.

Only a few counts were recorded for this clonotype. This chain joins TRBV7-9 and TRBJ2-5; the D is unclear. The CDR3 is 12 amino acids. Germline V gene data show CDR1 as SEHNR and CDR2 as FQNEAQ (reference sequence). The germline V and J ends were trimmed by 5 bases and 14 bases, with 18 bases remaining between them. CDR3 DNA sequence: TGTGCCAGCAGCCCCGGGCAGGCCTGGTGTTACTTC. Its protein is CASSPGQAWCYF. Based on the CDR3 plus reference TRBV7-9 and TRBJ2-5, the full variable domain is DTGVSQNPRHKITKRGQNVTFRCDPISEHNRLYWYRQTLGQGPEFLTYFQNEAQLEKSRLLSDRFSAERPKGSFSTLEIQRTEQGDSAMYLCASSPGQAWCYFGPGTRLLVL.

Many counts were recorded for this clonotype. The rearrangement uses TRBV7-3 and TRBJ2-1; no clear D gene. V was trimmed by 0 bases and J by 8 bases, leaving 11 bases between them. CDR3 size: 14 residues. Germline V gene sequence: CDR1 SGHTA, CDR2 FQGTGA. The CDR3, as DNA: TGTGCCAGCAGCTTAACTTCGACCTTCGATGAGCAGTTCTTC. It yields the protein CASSLTSTFDEQFF.

This clonotype showed up many times. The gene calls are TRBV28 and TRBJ2-5; a weak D match, TRBD1 (5 bases). The CDR3 sequence is 13 residues long. Trimming pared 3 bases from V and 3 bases from J, leaving 8 bases between. Germline loops: CDR1 MDHEN, CDR2 SYDVKM. CDR3 loop: CASSLWTKETQYF. CDR3 DNA sequence: TGTGCCAGCAGTTTGTGGACAAAAGAGACCCAGTACTTC.

This clonotype was observed at least ten times. This chain links TRBV6-1 with TRBJ1-1; D is uncertain. The CDR3 consists of 14 residues. The germline V gene has CDR1 MNHNS and CDR2 SASEGT. Trimming pared 7 bases from V and 2 bases from J, leaving 14 bases between. Written as DNA, the CDR3 is TGTGCCAGCATTTCAAGTATCGGTAACACTGAAGCTTTCTTT. Amino acid sequence: CASISSIGNTEAFF.

This clonotype has ten or more counts. The rearrangement links TRBV7-2 to TRBJ2-7, with D perhaps matching TRBD1 (6 bases). This CDR3 spans 14 amino acids. Trimming stripped 2 bases from V and 6 bases from J, with 14 bases between. Germline V lookup: CDR1 SGHTA, CDR2 FQGNSA. Here the CDR3 DNA reads TGTGCCAGCAGCTTAACTACAGGGATTAGCGAGCAGTACTTC. Residues: CASSLTTGISEQYF.

This chain joins TRBV19 and TRBJ1-3; D not resolved. Trimming pared 5 bases from V and 0 bases from J, leaving 11 bases between. CDR3 length: 15 residues. CDR1 and CDR2 (germline): LNHDA, SQIVND (reference sequence). The CDR3 coding sequence is TGTGCCAGTAGTGAAGCGATCCACTCTGGAAACACCATATATTTT. Translating gives CASSEAIHSGNTIYF.

This clonotype was recorded at least ten times. CDR3 amino acids: CSATNQREGLNEQFF. The CDR3 coding sequence is TGCAGTGCTACAAACCAGCGGGAGGGCCTCAATGAGCAGTTCTTC. The rearrangement uses TRBV20-1 and TRBJ2-1; 10 positions match TRBD2. Trimming removed 4 bases from V and 6 bases from J; junction bases left unmatched: 9. CDR1 DFQATT and CDR2 SNEGSKA come from the germline V gene (reference sequence). The CDR3 contains 15 residues.

This clonotype appeared many times. The chain is built from TRBV6-1 and TRBJ2-3; 10 bases fit TRBD1. J was trimmed by 3 bases and V by 4 bases; bases with no gene match: 4. Germline V gene sequence: CDR1 MNHNS, CDR2 SASEGT. The CDR3 spans 15 residues. The CDR3 is CASSGGQGRTDTQYF. The CDR3 DNA follows: TGTGCCAGCAGTGGGGGACAGGGGAGGACAGATACGCAGTATTTT.

The V call is TRBV5-1, the J call TRBJ2-2; D gene uncertain. The V gene lost 5 bases and the J gene lost 3 bases, with 8 bases spanning the gap. This CDR3 region has 13 residues. Germline CDR1 and CDR2: SGHRS and YFSETQ. Here the CDR3 DNA reads TGCGCCAGCAGACTGGTAGACACCGGGGAGCTGTTTTTT. Translation gives CASRLVDTGELFF.

This clonotype was detected only a few times. This chain joins TRBV27 and TRBJ2-7; maybe TRBD2 (6 bases). Deletions cut 5 bases from V and 3 bases from J, with 23 bases between. The length of the CDR3 is 17 residues. Germline values: CDR1 MNHEY, CDR2 SMNVEV (reference sequence). The CDR3 DNA is TGTGCCAGCAGTCCAGCGTCTATCGGGACTTTCGACTACGAGCAGTACTTC. The encoded protein is CASSPASIGTFDYEQYF.